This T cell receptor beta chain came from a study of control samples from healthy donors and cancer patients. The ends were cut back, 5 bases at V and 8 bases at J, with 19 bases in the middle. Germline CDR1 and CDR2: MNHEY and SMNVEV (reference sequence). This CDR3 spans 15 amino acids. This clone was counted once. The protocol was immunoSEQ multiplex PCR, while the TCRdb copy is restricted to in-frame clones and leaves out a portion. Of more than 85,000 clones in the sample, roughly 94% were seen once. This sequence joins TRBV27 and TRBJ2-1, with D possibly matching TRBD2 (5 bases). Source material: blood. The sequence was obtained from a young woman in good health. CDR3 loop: CASSTITGIADEQFF. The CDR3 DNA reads TGTGCCAGCAGTACAATCACGGGGATTGCGGATGAGCAGTTCTTC.